This T cell receptor (beta chain) appears in the sequencing data of a study of blood T cell repertoires in COVID-19. Turning to the study itself: COVID-19 samples, acute and convalescent, were from the United States, Italy and Spain. T cells, B-cell-depleted T cells, or PBMCs provided the cDNA or gDNA that served as material.

V lost 2 bases to trimming and J lost 0 bases, with 17 bases between them. Per the germline V gene, CDR1 is MNHNS and CDR2 is SASEGT. The CDR3 is 18 residues long. Method: immunoSEQ multiplex PCR; TCRdb's copy keeps in-frame clones and lacks some. The repertoire holds about 70,000 clones, with approximately 85% as singletons. The receptor was derived from an elderly man with acute or convalescent COVID-19. The rearrangement links TRBV6-1 to TRBJ2-4; tentatively, D is TRBD1 (5 bases). Sample: peripheral blood. The CDR3 is CASSEMGRAALAKNIQYF. CDR3 DNA: TGTGCCAGCAGTGAAATGGGCAGGGCAGCTCTAGCCAAAAACATTCAGTACTTC.